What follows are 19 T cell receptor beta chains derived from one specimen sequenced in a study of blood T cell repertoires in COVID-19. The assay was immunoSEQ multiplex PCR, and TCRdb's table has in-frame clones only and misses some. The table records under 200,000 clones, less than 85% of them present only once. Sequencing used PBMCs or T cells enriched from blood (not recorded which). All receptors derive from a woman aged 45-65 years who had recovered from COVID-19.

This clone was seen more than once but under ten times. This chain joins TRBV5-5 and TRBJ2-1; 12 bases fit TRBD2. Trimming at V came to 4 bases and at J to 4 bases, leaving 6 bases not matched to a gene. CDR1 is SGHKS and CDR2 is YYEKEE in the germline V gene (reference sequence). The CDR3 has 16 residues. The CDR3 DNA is TGTGCCAGCAGCGCCCCGGGACTAGCGGGTTACAATGAGCAGTTCTTC. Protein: CASSAPGLAGYNEQFF. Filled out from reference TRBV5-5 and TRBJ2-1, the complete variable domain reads DAGVTQSPTHLIKTRGQQVTLRCSPISGHKSVSWYQQVLGQGPQFIFQYYEKEERGRGNFPDRFSARQFPNYSSELNVNALLLGDSALYLCASSAPGLAGYNEQFFGPGTRLTVL.

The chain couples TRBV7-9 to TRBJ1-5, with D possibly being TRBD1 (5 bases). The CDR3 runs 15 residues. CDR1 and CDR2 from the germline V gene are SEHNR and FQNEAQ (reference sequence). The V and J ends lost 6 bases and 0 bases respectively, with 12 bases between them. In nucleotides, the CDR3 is TGTGCCAGCAGTGACAGCTCCTATAGCAATCAGCCCCAGCATTTT. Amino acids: CASSDSSYSNQPQHF.

The CDR3 reads CASSLYDRAVGQFF. The CDR3 bases are TGTGCCAGCAGCTTATATGACAGGGCAGTTGGGCAGTTCTTC. The genes are TRBV11-3 and TRBJ2-1, with TRBD1 identical over 7 bases. Germline trimming cut 2 bases from V and 12 bases from J; bases unmatched to any gene: 10. The CDR3 covers 14 residues. Germline V CDR1 and CDR2: SGHNT, YENEEA.

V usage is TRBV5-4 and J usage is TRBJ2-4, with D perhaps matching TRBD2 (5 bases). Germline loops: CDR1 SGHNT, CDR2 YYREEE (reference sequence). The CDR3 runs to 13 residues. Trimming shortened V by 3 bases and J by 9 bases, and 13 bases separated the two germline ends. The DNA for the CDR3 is TGTGCCAGCAGCTCCCCCTCTCGGGGCATTCAGTACTTC. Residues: CASSSPSRGIQYF.

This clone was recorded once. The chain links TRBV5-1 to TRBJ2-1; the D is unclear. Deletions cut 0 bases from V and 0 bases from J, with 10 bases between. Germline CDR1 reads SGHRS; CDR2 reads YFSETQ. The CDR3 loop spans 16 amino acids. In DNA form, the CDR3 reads TGCGCCAGCAGCTTGGGCTACCCGAGCTCCTACAATGAGCAGTTCTTC. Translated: CASSLGYPSSYNEQFF.

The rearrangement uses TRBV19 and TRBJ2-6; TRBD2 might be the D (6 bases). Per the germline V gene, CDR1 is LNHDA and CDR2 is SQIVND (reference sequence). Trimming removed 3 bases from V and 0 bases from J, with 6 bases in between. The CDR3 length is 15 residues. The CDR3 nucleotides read TGTGCCAGTAGTATCGGGGGCTCTGGGGCCAACGTCCTGACTTTC. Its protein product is CASSIGGSGANVLTF.

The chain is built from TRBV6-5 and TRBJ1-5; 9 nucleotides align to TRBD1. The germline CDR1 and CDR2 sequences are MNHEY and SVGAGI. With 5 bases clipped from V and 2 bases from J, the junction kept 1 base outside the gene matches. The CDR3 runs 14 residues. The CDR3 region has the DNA TGTGCCAGCAGTCGGACAGGGGGCAATCAGCCCCAGCATTTT. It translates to CASSRTGGNQPQHF.

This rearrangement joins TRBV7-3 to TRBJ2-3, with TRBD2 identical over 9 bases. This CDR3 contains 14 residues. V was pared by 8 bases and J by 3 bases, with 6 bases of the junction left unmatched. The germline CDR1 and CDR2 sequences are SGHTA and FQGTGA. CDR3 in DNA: TGTGCCAGCGGCCTAGCGGGGTTAACAGATACGCAGTATTTT. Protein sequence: CASGLAGLTDTQYF.

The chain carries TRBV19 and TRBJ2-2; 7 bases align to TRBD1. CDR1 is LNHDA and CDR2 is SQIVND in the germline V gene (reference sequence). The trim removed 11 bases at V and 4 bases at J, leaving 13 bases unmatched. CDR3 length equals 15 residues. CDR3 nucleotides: TGTGCCGCCTCCACGGGACAGACGGTCACCGGGGAGCTGTTTTTT. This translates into CAASTGQTVTGELFF.

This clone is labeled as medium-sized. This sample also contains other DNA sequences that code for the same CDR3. The CDR3 sequence is CASRAGTGGEKLFF. The DNA for the CDR3 is TGTGCCAGCAGAGCCGGGACAGGGGGGGAAAAACTGTTTTTT. The chain is built from TRBV2 and TRBJ1-4, with TRBD1 matching 11 bases. The CDR3 consists of 14 residues. The germline V gene encodes CDR1 SNHLY and CDR2 FYNNEI. The trim removed 6 bases at V and 8 bases at J, leaving 5 bases unmatched.

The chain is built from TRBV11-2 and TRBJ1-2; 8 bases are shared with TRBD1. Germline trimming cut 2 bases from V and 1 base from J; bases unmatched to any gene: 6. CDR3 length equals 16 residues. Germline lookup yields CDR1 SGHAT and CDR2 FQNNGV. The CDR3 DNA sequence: TGTGCCAGCAGCTTATCCCGACAGGGGATTAACTATGGCTACACCTTC. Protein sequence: CASSLSRQGINYGYTF. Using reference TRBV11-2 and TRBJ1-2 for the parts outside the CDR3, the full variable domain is EAGVAQSPRYKIIEKRQSVAFWCNPISGHATLYWYQQILGQGPKLLIQFQNNGVVDDSQLPKDRFSAERLKGVDSTLKIQPAKLEDSAVYLCASSLSRQGINYGYTFGSGTRLTVV.

The chain's CDR3 is CASGRGTANNSPLHF. In nucleotides, the CDR3 is TGTGCTAGTGGGCGAGGGACAGCCAATAATTCACCCCTCCACTTT. The chain carries TRBV12-5 and TRBJ1-6; 7 bases fit TRBD1. J lost 5 bases, V lost 6 bases, and 7 bases had no gene match. Germline V gene data show CDR1 as LGHNT and CDR2 as FRNRAP. The CDR3 runs 15 residues. Full variable domain (remainder filled in from reference TRBV12-5 and TRBJ1-6): DARVTQTPRHKVTEMGQEVTMRCQPILGHNTVFWYRQTMMQGLELLAYFRNRAPLDDSGMPKDRFSAEMPDATLATLKIQPSEPRDSAVYFCASGRGTANNSPLHFGNGTRLTVT.

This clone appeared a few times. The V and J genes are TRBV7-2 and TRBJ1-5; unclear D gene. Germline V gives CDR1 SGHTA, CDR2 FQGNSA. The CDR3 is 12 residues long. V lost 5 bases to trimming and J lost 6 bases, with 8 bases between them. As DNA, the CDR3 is TGTGCCAGCAGCCCAGATTTTCAGCCCCAGCATTTT. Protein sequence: CASSPDFQPQHF. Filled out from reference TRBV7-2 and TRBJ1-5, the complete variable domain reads GAGVSQSPSNKVTEKGKDVELRCDPISGHTALYWYRQSLGQGLEFLIYFQGNSAPDKSGLPSDRFSAERTGGSVSTLTIQRTQQEDSAVYLCASSPDFQPQHFGDGTRLSIL.

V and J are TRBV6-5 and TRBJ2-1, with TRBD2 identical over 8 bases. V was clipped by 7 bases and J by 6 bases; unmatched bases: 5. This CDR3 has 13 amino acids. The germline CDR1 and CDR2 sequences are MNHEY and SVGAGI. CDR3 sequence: CASTPSGGNEQFF. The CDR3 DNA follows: TGTGCCAGCACCCCCAGCGGGGGCAATGAGCAGTTCTTC.

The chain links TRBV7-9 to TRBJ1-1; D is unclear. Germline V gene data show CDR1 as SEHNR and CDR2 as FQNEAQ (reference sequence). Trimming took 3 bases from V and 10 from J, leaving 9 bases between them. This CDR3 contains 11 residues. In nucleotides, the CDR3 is TGTGCCAGCAGCTTTACCGCGGGAGCTTTCTTT. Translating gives CASSFTAGAFF.

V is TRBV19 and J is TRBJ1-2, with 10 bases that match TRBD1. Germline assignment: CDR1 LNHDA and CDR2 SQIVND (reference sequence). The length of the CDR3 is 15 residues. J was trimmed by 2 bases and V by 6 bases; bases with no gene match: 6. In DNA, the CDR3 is TGTGCCAGTAGAGGGACAGGGGTGCTCAACTATGGCTACACCTTC. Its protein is CASRGTGVLNYGYTF.

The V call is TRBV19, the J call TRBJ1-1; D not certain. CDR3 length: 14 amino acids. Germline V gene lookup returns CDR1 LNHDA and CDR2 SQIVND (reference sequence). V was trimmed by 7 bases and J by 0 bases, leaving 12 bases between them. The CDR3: CASKRLELNTEAFF. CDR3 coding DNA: TGTGCCAGTAAACGGTTGGAGTTGAACACTGAAGCTTTCTTT.

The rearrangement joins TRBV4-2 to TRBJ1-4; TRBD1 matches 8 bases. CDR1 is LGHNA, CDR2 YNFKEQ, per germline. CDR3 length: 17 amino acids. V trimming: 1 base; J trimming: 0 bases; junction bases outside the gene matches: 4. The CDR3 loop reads CASSQGTGRSTNEKLFF. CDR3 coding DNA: TGTGCCAGCAGCCAAGGGACAGGGAGGTCAACTAATGAAAAACTGTTTTTT.

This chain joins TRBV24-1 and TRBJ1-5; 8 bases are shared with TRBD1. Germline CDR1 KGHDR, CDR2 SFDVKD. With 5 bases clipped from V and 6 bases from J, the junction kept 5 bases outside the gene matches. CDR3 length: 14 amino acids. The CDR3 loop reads CATSVWDRSQPQHF. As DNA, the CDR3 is TGTGCCACCAGTGTTTGGGACAGGAGTCAGCCCCAGCATTTT.